Included here is one T cell receptor beta chain sequence, with context. Its antigen remains unidentified. Within the sample, other DNA sequences also encode this same CDR3. CD45RO-negative cells were positively selected for CCR7, leaving out terminally differentiated effector memory CD45RA+ cells. V lost 1 base and J lost 1, with 9 bases in between. The CDR3 runs to 15 residues. Germline V gives CDR1 SGHTA, CDR2 FQGTGA. These data belong to a study of shared clonotypes between healthy human individuals. Study information: Each donor contributed plates that comprised three CD4 naive, three CD4 memory, two CD8 naive and one CD8 memory.

Sequenced by immunoSEQ multiplex PCR; TCRdb stores in-frame clones only, minus some. In the table there are around 1.9 million clones, around 93% of which are singletons. Study-wide points: Deeper or shallower sequencing was expected to change how clonotypes are shared among donors. Rarefaction gave evidence that sorted-subset sequencing remained incomplete despite large depth.

This receptor was taken from a man aged 18 to 29 in good health. Some clones in this sample may be carry-over from other donors' samples. The material sequenced was naive CD8+ T cells from PBMCs. V usage is TRBV7-3 and J usage is TRBJ2-3, with a tentative D call TRBD1 (6 bases). The CDR3 reads CASSLIAGGTDTQYF. The CDR3 DNA follows: TGTGCCAGCAGCTTAATCGCAGGGGGCACAGATACGCAGTATTTT.